The following is a T cell receptor (beta chain) sequence with its context. Its target is not known. Specified treatment: oral pan-JAK inhibitor, 5-10 mg twice daily. The CDR3 runs to 15 residues. The V end was cut by 1 base, the J end by 0 bases, with 12 bases between. CDR1 and CDR2 (germline): GTSNPN, SVGIG (reference sequence). The data stem from a study of CD8+ T cells in alopecia areata. In the study overall: The tofacitinib course ran for 6 to 18 months and was followed by 6 months off drug. Percent of scalp involved defined treated patients' severity scores. Study-wide findings and caveats: Amid tofacitinib therapy, many expanded lesional clones stayed present in scalp and blood. As there was one nonresponder, how baseline CD8+ expansion relates to response remains uncertain.

Extracted RNA was reverse transcribed into cDNA, the sequencing template. Assay: immunoSEQ multiplex PCR; the TCRdb copy retains only in-frame clones and omits some. Here the sample spans approximately 130,000 clones, roughly 57% being singletons. The genes are TRBV30 and TRBJ1-1; D is uncertain. Here the sequenced sample was CD4+ T cells sorted from blood, taken at week 4, from a patient treated with tofacitinib. The TCR was taken from a human donor with alopecia areata. CDR3 region: CAWSARVLMNTEAFF. The CDR3 DNA reads as TGTGCCTGGAGTGCCCGGGTACTGATGAACACTGAAGCTTTCTTT.